This T cell receptor beta chain is drawn from a study of blood T cell repertoires in COVID-19. On the study more broadly: From the United States, Italy and Spain came samples of acute and convalescent COVID-19. T cells, B-cell-depleted T cells, or PBMCs supplied cDNA or gDNA.

The CDR3 runs 17 residues. From germline, CDR1 is SGDLS and CDR2 YYNGEE. The V end was cut by 0 bases, the J end by 0 bases, with 13 bases between. Authors' methods: Counts of nucleated cells, estimated from reference gene primer amplification, were obtained. The table came from immunoSEQ multiplex PCR; TCRdb's copy has only in-frame clones and leaves some out. The DNA was the basis for D and trimming; V, J and clone size are from that table. The sample gives some 230,000 clones, about 86% of which show up once; roughly 2.3% is in the top ten. The chain combines TRBV9 with TRBJ1-5, with unresolved D. This receptor was identified in a woman aged 60-70 years with acute or convalescent COVID-19. Sequenced input: peripheral blood. CDR3 bases: TGTGCCAGCAGCGTAGCTCGCAGGTATCATAGCAATCAGCCCCAGCATTTT. This translates into CASSVARRYHSNQPQHF.